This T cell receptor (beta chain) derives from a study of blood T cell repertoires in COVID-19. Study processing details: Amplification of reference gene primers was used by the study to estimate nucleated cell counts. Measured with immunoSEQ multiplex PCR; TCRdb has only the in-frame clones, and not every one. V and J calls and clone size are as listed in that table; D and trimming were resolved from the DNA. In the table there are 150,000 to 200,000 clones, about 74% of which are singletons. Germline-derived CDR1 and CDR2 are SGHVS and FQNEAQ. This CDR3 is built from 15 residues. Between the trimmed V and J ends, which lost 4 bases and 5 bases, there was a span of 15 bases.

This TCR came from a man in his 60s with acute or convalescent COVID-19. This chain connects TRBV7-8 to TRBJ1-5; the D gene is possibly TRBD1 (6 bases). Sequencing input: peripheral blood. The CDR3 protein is CASSSGVVRDQPQHF. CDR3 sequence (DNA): TGTGCCAGCAGCTCAGGGGTGGTCAGGGATCAGCCCCAGCATTTT.